One and the same sample provided the 3 T cell receptor beta chains below, sequenced in a study of blood T cell repertoires in COVID-19. The protocol was immunoSEQ multiplex PCR, while the TCRdb copy is restricted to in-frame clones and leaves out a portion. The data contain about 54,000 clones, more than 80% of them singletons. Input material: peripheral blood. Receptors were obtained from a woman aged 60-70 years with acute or convalescent COVID-19.

This chain links TRBV9 with TRBJ2-3; the match to TRBD2 covers 8 bases. The V gene's germline CDR1 is SGDLS and CDR2 YYNGEE. This CDR3 spans 16 amino acids. The V segment lost 0 bases and the J segment 0 bases; nucleotides outside the gene matches: 3. The CDR3 region is CASSVAGGPSTDTQYF. CDR3 coding DNA: TGTGCCAGCAGCGTAGCGGGGGGGCCGAGCACAGATACGCAGTATTTT. The variable domain in full, with the rest retrieved from reference TRBV9 and TRBJ2-3, is DSGVTQTPKHLITATGQRVTLRCSPRSGDLSVYWYQQSLDQGLQFLIQYYNGEERAKGNILERFSAQQFPDLHSELNLSSLELGDSALYFCASSVAGGPSTDTQYFGPGTRLTVL.

The rearrangement joins TRBV2 to TRBJ2-7, with 7 bases aligning to TRBD2. The junction had 6 bases not matched to a gene; V was cut back by 1 base and J by 6 bases. The CDR3 is made up of 14 amino acids. Germline CDR1 reads SNHLY; CDR2 reads FYNNEI. The CDR3: CASSEVRTRGEQYF. The CDR3 DNA is TGTGCCAGCAGTGAAGTCCGGACTAGGGGCGAGCAGTACTTC.

The chain joins TRBV15 to TRBJ2-2, with TRBD2 matching 8 bases. V trimming: 0 bases; J trimming: 5 bases; junction bases outside the gene matches: 5. Germline assignment: CDR1 LNHNV and CDR2 YYDKDF (reference sequence). This CDR3 spans 16 amino acids. The CDR3 coding sequence is TGTGCCACCAGCAGAGAAATAGCGGGATCAACCGGGGAGCTGTTTTTT. Translation: CATSREIAGSTGELFF. Full variable domain (missing parts from reference TRBV15 and TRBJ2-2): DAMVIQNPRYQVTQFGKPVTLSCSQTLNHNVMYWYQQKSSQAPKLLFHYYDKDFNNEADTPDNFQSRRPNTSFCFLDIRSPGLGDTAMYLCATSREIAGSTGELFFGEGSRLTVL.